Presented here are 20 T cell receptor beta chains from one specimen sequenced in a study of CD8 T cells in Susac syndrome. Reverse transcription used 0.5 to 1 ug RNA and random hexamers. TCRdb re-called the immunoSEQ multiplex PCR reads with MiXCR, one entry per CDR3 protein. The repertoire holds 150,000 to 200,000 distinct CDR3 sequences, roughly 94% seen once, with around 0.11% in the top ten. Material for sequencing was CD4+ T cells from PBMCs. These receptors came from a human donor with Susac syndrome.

The CDR3 protein is CASSLEQGDVEAFF. The CDR3 DNA is TGCGCCAGCAGCTTAGAACAGGGGGACGTGGAAGCTTTCTTT. The chain couples TRBV5-1 to TRBJ1-1; TRBD1 matches 8 bases. The CDR3 has 14 amino acids. The junction had 8 bases not matched to a gene; V was cut back by 2 bases and J by 8 bases. The V gene's germline CDR1 is SGHRS and CDR2 YFSETQ.

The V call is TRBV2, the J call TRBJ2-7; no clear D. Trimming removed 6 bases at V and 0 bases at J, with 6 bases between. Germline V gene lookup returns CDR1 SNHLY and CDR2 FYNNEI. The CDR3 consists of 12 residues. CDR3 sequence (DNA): TGTGCCAGCAGGCTAGTCTCCTACGAGCAGTACTTC. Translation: CASRLVSYEQYF.

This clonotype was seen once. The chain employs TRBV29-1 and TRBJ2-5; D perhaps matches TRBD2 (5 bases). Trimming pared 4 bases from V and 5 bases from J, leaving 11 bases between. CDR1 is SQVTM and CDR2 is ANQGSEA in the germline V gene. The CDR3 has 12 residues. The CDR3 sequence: CSVGGFGETQYF. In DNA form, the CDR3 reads TGCAGCGTTGGAGGGTTTGGGGAGACCCAGTACTTC.

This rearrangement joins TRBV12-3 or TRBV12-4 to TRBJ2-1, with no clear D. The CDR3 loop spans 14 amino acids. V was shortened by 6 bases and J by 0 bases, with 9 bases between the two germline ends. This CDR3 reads CASRGGLSYNEQFF. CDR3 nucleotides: TGTGCCAGCAGAGGTGGCCTCTCCTACAATGAGCAGTTCTTC.

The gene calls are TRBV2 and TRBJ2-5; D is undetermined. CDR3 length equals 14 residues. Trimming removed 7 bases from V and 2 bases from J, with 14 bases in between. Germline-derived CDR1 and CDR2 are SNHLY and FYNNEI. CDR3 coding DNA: TGTGCCAGCAACAAAAGGTGGCAGCAAGAGACCCAGTACTTC. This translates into CASNKRWQQETQYF.

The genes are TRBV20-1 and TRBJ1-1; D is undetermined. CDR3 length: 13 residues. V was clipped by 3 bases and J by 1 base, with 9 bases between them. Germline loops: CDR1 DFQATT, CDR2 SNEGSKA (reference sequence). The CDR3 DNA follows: TGCAGTGCTAGGAAGGGTGAGAACACTGAAGCTTTCTTT. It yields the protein CSARKGENTEAFF.

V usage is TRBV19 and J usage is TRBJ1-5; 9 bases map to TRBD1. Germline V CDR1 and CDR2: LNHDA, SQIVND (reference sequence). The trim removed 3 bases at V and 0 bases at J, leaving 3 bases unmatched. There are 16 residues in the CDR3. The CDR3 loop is CASSIQQGASNQPQHF. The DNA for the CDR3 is TGTGCCAGTAGTATCCAACAGGGGGCTAGCAATCAGCCCCAGCATTTT.

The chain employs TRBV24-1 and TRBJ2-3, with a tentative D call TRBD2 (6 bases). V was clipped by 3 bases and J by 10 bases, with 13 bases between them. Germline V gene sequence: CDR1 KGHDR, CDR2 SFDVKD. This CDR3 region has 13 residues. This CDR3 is CATSDVGTLAQYF. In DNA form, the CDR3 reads TGTGCCACCAGTGATGTAGGGACTTTGGCGCAGTATTTT.

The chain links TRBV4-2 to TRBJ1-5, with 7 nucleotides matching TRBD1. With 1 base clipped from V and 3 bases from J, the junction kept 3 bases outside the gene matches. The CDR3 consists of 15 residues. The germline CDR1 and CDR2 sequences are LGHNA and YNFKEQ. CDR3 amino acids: CASSQGTGSNQPQHF. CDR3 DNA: TGTGCCAGCAGCCAAGGGACAGGTTCCAATCAGCCCCAGCATTTT.

Written as DNA, the CDR3 is TGTGCCAGCAGCTTTAGCGGGGGGGCCCTAAATGAGCAGTTCTTC. It yields the protein CASSFSGGALNEQFF. The chain joins TRBV5-4 to TRBJ2-1; TRBD2 matches 11 bases. The germline V gene encodes CDR1 SGHNT and CDR2 YYREEE (reference sequence). V lost 2 bases to trimming and J lost 7 bases; unmatched junction nucleotides: 5. The CDR3 length is 15 residues.

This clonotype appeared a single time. Written as DNA, the CDR3 is TGCGCCGGCTCCGGGGCCCCTCTAGGAGAGACCCAGTACTTC. Protein: CAGSGAPLGETQYF. The rearrangement uses TRBV10-2 and TRBJ2-5, with D perhaps matching TRBD1 or TRBD2 (5 bases each). V was pared by 11 bases and J by 4 bases, with 20 bases between. The CDR3 length is 14 residues. CDR1 is WSHSY and CDR2 is SAAADI in the germline V gene.

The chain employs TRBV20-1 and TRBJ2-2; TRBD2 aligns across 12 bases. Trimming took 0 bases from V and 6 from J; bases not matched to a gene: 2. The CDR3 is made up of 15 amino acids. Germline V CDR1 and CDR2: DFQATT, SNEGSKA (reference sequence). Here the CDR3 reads CSARDPSGGAGELFF. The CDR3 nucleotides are TGCAGTGCTAGAGATCCTAGCGGGGGGGCCGGGGAGCTGTTTTTT.

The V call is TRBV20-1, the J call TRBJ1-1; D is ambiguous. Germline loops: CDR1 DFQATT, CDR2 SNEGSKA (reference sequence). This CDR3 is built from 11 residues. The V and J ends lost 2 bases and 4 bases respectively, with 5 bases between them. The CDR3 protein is CSARLVTEAFF. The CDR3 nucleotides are TGCAGTGCTAGACTGGTCACTGAAGCTTTCTTT.

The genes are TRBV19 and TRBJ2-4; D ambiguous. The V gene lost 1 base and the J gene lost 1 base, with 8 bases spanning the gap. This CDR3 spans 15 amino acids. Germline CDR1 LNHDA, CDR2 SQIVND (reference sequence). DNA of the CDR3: TGTGCCAGTAGTATAGGAACAGCCGCCAAAAACATTCAGTACTTC. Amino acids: CASSIGTAAKNIQYF.

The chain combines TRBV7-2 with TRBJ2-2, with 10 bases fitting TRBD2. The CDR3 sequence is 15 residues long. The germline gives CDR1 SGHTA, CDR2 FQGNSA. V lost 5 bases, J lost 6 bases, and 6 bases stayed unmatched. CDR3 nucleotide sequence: TGTGCCAGCAGCATCAGCGGGGGGGCTTCCGGGGAGCTGTTTTTT. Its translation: CASSISGGASGELFF.

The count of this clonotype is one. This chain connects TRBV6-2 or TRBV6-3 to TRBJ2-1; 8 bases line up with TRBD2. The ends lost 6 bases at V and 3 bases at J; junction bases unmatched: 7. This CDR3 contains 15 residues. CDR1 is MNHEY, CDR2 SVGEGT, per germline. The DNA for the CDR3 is TGTGCCAGCAGCCAAGCGGGGGCCGGCTACAATGAGCAGTTCTTC. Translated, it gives CASSQAGAGYNEQFF.

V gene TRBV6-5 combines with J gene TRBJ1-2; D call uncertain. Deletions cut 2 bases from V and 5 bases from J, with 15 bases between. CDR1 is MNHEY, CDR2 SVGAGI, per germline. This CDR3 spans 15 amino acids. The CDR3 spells CASSYDAALGYGYTF. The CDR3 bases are TGTGCCAGCAGTTACGACGCGGCTTTGGGGTATGGCTACACCTTC.

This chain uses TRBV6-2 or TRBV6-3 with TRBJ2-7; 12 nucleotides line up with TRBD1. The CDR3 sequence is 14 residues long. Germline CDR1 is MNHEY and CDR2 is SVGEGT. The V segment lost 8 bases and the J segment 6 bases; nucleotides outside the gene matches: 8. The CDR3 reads CASLRDRGRVEQYF. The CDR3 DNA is TGTGCCAGCCTTCGGGACAGGGGGCGCGTCGAGCAGTACTTC.

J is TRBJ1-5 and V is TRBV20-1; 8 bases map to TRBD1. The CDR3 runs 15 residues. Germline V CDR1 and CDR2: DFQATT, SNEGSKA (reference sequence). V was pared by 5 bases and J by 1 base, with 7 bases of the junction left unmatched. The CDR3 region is CSALDRVGSNQPQHF. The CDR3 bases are TGCAGTGCTTTGGACAGGGTCGGCAGCAATCAGCCCCAGCATTTT.

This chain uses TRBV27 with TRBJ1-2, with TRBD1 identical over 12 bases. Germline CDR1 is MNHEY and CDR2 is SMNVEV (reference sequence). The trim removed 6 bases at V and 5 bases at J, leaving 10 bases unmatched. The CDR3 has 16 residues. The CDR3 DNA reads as TGTGCCAGCAGCACATGGGACAGGGGGCGCCGATATGGCTACACCTTC. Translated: CASSTWDRGRRYGYTF.